The 28 T cell receptor beta chains below all came from one sample that was sequenced in a study of beta chain features in type 1 diabetes. Expressed TCRB transcripts were sequenced, since all the RNA that had been isolated was reverse transcribed. Assay: immunoSEQ multiplex PCR; the TCRdb copy retains only in-frame clones and omits some. Altogether 200,000 to 250,000 clones are present, around 10% being singletons, with the ten largest covering just under 0.035%. Sample: naive CD4+ T cells from blood. These receptors were collected from a woman in her late teens or twenties in good health.

This clone has only a few counts. V gene TRBV14 combines with J gene TRBJ2-3; TRBD2 agrees at 12 bases. The trim removed 2 bases at V and 5 bases at J, leaving 8 bases unmatched. This CDR3 contains 17 residues. Germline lookup yields CDR1 SGHDN and CDR2 FVKESK. The CDR3 reads CASSQRRTSGTVDTQYF. CDR3 sequence (DNA): TGTGCCAGCAGCCAAAGGCGGACTAGCGGGACGGTAGATACGCAGTATTTT.

The chain uses TRBV7-8 and TRBJ1-5; D is undetermined. V lost 1 base, J lost 2 bases, and 9 bases lay in between. Germline-derived CDR1 and CDR2 are SGHVS and FQNEAQ. There are 15 residues in the CDR3. The CDR3 nucleotides read TGTGCCAGCAGCTTAGTCCGGGATGGCAATCAGCCCCAGCATTTT. This encodes CASSLVRDGNQPQHF.

The rearrangement uses TRBV18 and TRBJ2-7; the D gene is possibly TRBD1 (5 bases). Germline assignment: CDR1 KGHSH and CDR2 LQKENI. The CDR3 sequence is 15 residues long. Trimming stripped 3 bases from V and 3 bases from J, with 15 bases between. The CDR3 DNA sequence: TGTGCCAGCTCACCGCCGCAGGGCAATTTCTACGAGCAGTACTTC. Its protein is CASSPPQGNFYEQYF.

This clone was counted between two and nine times. This rearrangement joins TRBV5-1 to TRBJ2-3, with D unclear. Trimming cost V 4 bases and J 0 bases, with 15 bases left between them. This CDR3 comprises 16 residues. The V gene's germline CDR1 is SGHRS and CDR2 YFSETQ. The CDR3 sequence is CASSDARSSSTDTQYF. The CDR3 coding sequence is TGCGCCAGCAGCGACGCCAGGTCCTCTAGCACAGATACGCAGTATTTT.

This clone was recorded a few times. The chain joins TRBV5-6 to TRBJ1-1; D ambiguous. This CDR3 is built from 14 residues. Germline V lookup: CDR1 SGHDT, CDR2 YYEEEE. V was trimmed by 3 bases and J by 3 bases, leaving 12 bases between them. CDR3 sequence: CASSSVGRDTEAFF. CDR3 coding DNA: TGTGCCAGCAGCTCGGTAGGGCGGGACACTGAAGCTTTCTTT.

CDR3 in amino acids: CASSLEGGVTEAFF. For the CDR3, the DNA is TGTGCCAGCAGCTTAGAAGGCGGGGTCACTGAAGCTTTCTTT. The chain couples TRBV7-2 to TRBJ1-1; D is ambiguous. V lost 1 base and J lost 4, with 10 bases in between. The CDR3 runs 14 residues. Germline V gives CDR1 SGHTA, CDR2 FQGNSA.

This clone has more than one count but fewer than ten. V is TRBV7-9 and J is TRBJ1-1; the match to TRBD1 covers 9 bases. This CDR3 comprises 15 residues. The germline gives CDR1 SEHNR, CDR2 FQNEAQ (reference sequence). Trimming cost V 5 bases and J 6 bases; bases outside gene matches: 10. CDR3 sequence reads: CASSLGTGPGAEAFF. CDR3 DNA: TGTGCCAGCAGCCTCGGGACAGGGCCAGGAGCTGAAGCTTTCTTT.

V gene TRBV19 combines with J gene TRBJ2-1, with 14 nucleotides matching TRBD2. V lost 4 bases to trimming and J lost 0 bases; unmatched junction nucleotides: 11. Germline V CDR1 and CDR2: LNHDA, SQIVND (reference sequence). The length of the CDR3 is 20 residues. Here the CDR3 reads CASSTRLAGGPFSSYNEQFF. The CDR3 DNA follows: TGTGCCAGTAGTACCCGACTAGCGGGAGGGCCTTTTAGCTCCTACAATGAGCAGTTCTTC.

In its sample, this clone was seen a few times. The genes are TRBV6-1 and TRBJ1-6, with 7 bases aligning to TRBD1. The V gene end was trimmed by 7 bases and the J gene end by 10 bases; junction bases not matched to a gene: 7. The CDR3 runs to 13 residues. Germline V gene lookup returns CDR1 MNHNS and CDR2 SASEGT. CDR3 DNA: TGTGCCAGCAATCTTAGGGGGCTCTCACCCCTCCACTTT. This codes for CASNLRGLSPLHF.

This clone was recorded a few times. CDR3: CASSLQGSNTEAFF. DNA of the CDR3: TGTGCCAGCAGCTTACAGGGTTCCAACACTGAAGCTTTCTTT. This chain uses TRBV5-5 with TRBJ1-1; tentative D call: TRBD1 (6 bases). Germline V gene data show CDR1 as SGHKS and CDR2 as YYEKEE (reference sequence). CDR3 length equals 14 residues. V was pared by 2 bases and J by 2 bases, with 10 bases between.

The chain has TRBV4-2 and TRBJ1-1; tentative D call: TRBD1 (6 bases). Germline V gene data show CDR1 as LGHNA and CDR2 as YNFKEQ. The ends were cut back, 6 bases at V and 4 bases at J, with 15 bases in the middle. The CDR3 totals 14 residues. The CDR3 reads CASRQGGGPTEAFF. The CDR3 DNA reads TGTGCCAGCAGACAGGGCGGGGGGCCCACTGAAGCTTTCTTT.

The gene calls are TRBV27 and TRBJ2-7, with TRBD1 matching over 10 bases. V was clipped by 6 bases and J by 0 bases; unmatched bases: 17. The CDR3 consists of 19 residues. Germline V lookup: CDR1 MNHEY, CDR2 SMNVEV (reference sequence). The CDR3 reads CASSHLRGTGVTYSYEQYF. CDR3 DNA: TGTGCCAGCAGCCACCTGCGGGGGACAGGGGTTACCTACTCCTACGAGCAGTACTTC.

This clone was observed a few times. The chain employs TRBV5-1 and TRBJ2-1, with 8 bases lining up with TRBD2. Germline assignment: CDR1 SGHRS and CDR2 YFSETQ. CDR3 length equals 18 residues. V was clipped by 4 bases and J by 7 bases; unmatched bases: 19. CDR3 loop: CASSQIAGPLTQWNEQFF. In nucleotides, the CDR3 is TGCGCCAGCAGCCAGATAGCGGGGCCGCTCACCCAGTGGAATGAGCAGTTCTTC.

A remark on this clone: A junction boundary mismatches the germline segment, possibly from a read error. The chain joins TRBV29-1 to TRBJ1-3; D is unresolved. CDR3 length: 11 residues. The germline gives CDR1 SQVTM, CDR2 ANQGSEA. The CDR3 reads CSAEGGDTIYF. CDR3 sequence (DNA): TGCAGCGCCGAGGGTGGAGACACCATATATTTT. The whole variable domain, filled in from reference TRBV29-1 and TRBJ1-3, reads SAVISQKPSRDICQRGTSLTIQCQVDSQVTMMFWYRQQPGQSLTLIATANQGSEATYESGFVIDKFPISRPNLTFSTLTVSNMSPEDSSIYLCSAEGGDTIYFGEGSWLTVV.

This clone was counted only a few times. The V call is TRBV11-1, the J call TRBJ1-2; 9 bases align to TRBD1. This CDR3 contains 14 residues. The junction had 3 bases not matched to a gene; V was cut back by 5 bases and J by 2 bases. Germline assignment: CDR1 SGHAT and CDR2 FQDESV (reference sequence). The CDR3 reads CASSGQGSNYGYTF. CDR3 DNA sequence: TGTGCCAGCAGCGGACAGGGGTCAAACTATGGCTACACCTTC.

This clone was detected many times. The rearrangement links TRBV14 to TRBJ2-4, with TRBD1 identical over 10 bases. Unmatched junction bases numbered 4, after V lost 2 bases and J lost 9 bases. The CDR3 totals 14 residues. CDR1 and CDR2 from the germline V gene are SGHDN and FVKESK. CDR3 nucleotides: TGTGCCAGCAGCCAATCTGACAGGGGGCGCATTCAGTACTTC. Protein sequence: CASSQSDRGRIQYF.

This rearrangement joins TRBV9 to TRBJ2-7, with 14 nucleotides matching TRBD2. The trim removed 3 bases at V and 12 bases at J, leaving 8 bases unmatched. This CDR3 has 14 residues. Germline V gene lookup returns CDR1 SGDLS and CDR2 YYNGEE. The chain's CDR3 is CASSGGLAGELWYF. In nucleotides, the CDR3 is TGTGCCAGCAGCGGGGGACTAGCGGGAGAATTGTGGTACTTC. The full variable domain, with the rest looked up from reference TRBV9 and TRBJ2-7, is DSGVTQTPKHLITATGQRVTLRCSPRSGDLSVYWYQQSLDQGLQFLIQYYNGEERAKGNILERFSAQQFPDLHSELNLSSLELGDSALYFCASSGGLAGELWYFGPGTRLTVT.

This clone was observed at least ten times. V gene TRBV7-9 combines with J gene TRBJ2-1; 8 nucleotides agree with TRBD1. Germline V gene sequence: CDR1 SEHNR, CDR2 FQNEAQ (reference sequence). V shed 9 bases and J 8 bases; nucleotides not matched to a gene: 9. The CDR3 totals 13 residues. The CDR3 sequence is CASRAAGGHEQFF. CDR3 bases: TGTGCCAGTCGTGCGGCAGGGGGCCATGAGCAGTTCTTC.

This clone was seen a few times. The chain recombines TRBV6-6 with TRBJ1-1; perhaps TRBD1 as D (5 bases). The germline V gene has CDR1 MNHNY and CDR2 SVGAGI (reference sequence). V was trimmed by 7 bases and J by 5 bases, leaving 17 bases between them. The CDR3 covers 14 residues. This chain's CDR3 is CASNSPGRGTEAFF. In DNA, the CDR3 is TGTGCCAGCAATTCACCGGGACGGGGGACTGAAGCTTTCTTT.

The rearrangement links TRBV5-6 to TRBJ1-1; no reliable D call. The germline CDR1 and CDR2 sequences are SGHDT and YYEEEE. The V end was cut by 4 bases, the J end by 0 bases, with 13 bases between. This CDR3 comprises 15 residues. In DNA, the CDR3 is TGTGCCAGCAGCCCCGGACTGCAGTTGAACACTGAAGCTTTCTTT. Protein product: CASSPGLQLNTEAFF.

V is TRBV5-1 and J is TRBJ2-1; 9 nucleotides match TRBD2. The germline CDR1 and CDR2 sequences are SGHRS and YFSETQ. The CDR3 sequence is 15 residues long. V trimming: 2 bases; J trimming: 5 bases; junction bases outside the gene matches: 5. The chain's CDR3 is CASSLGAGGDNEQFF. CDR3 nucleotide sequence: TGCGCCAGCAGCTTAGGAGCGGGAGGCGACAATGAGCAGTTCTTC.

A few counts support this clone. The sample has other DNA sequences that encode this CDR3 too. This rearrangement joins TRBV5-1 to TRBJ1-1; 9 bases are a match to TRBD1. Germline-derived CDR1 and CDR2 are SGHRS and YFSETQ. V lost 5 bases, J lost 0 bases, and 5 bases stayed unmatched. The CDR3 length is 15 residues. The CDR3 region has the DNA TGCGCCAGCAGTCTGGGACAGGGTATGAACACTGAAGCTTTCTTT. Its protein is CASSLGQGMNTEAFF.

This clone showed up just a few times. The gene calls are TRBV27 and TRBJ2-7; D perhaps matches TRBD2 (5 bases). The CDR3 runs 11 residues. Germline V gives CDR1 MNHEY, CDR2 SMNVEV (reference sequence). The V gene lost 5 bases and the J gene lost 7 bases, with 9 bases spanning the gap. As DNA, the CDR3 is TGTGCCAGCAGTCTCCGGGGAGAGCAGTACTTC. Translated, it gives CASSLRGEQYF.

This clone has more than one count but fewer than ten. J is TRBJ1-1 and V is TRBV6-1, with no clear D. The CDR3 runs to 12 residues. Germline V gives CDR1 MNHNS, CDR2 SASEGT. The V end was cut by 6 bases, the J end by 1 base, with 6 bases between. The CDR3 loop is CASRKRNTEAFF. The CDR3 nucleotides are TGTGCCAGCAGGAAGAGGAACACTGAAGCTTTCTTT.

The gene calls are TRBV5-1 and TRBJ2-3, with D hard to call. The CDR3 spans 15 residues. The V end was cut by 6 bases, the J end by 4 bases, with 18 bases between. Germline V gene data show CDR1 as SGHRS and CDR2 as YFSETQ. CDR3 nucleotide sequence: TGCGCCAGCACTCCCTCACCTACTCCCTCAGATACGCAGTATTTT. This codes for CASTPSPTPSDTQYF.

The chain joins TRBV7-9 to TRBJ2-2; D possibly corresponds to TRBD1 (6 bases). Germline values: CDR1 SEHNR, CDR2 FQNEAQ (reference sequence). Trimming took 5 bases from V and 0 from J, leaving 13 bases between them. The CDR3 runs 16 residues. The CDR3, as DNA: TGTGCCAGCAGCCGAACCGGGACACCGAACACCGGGGAGCTGTTTTTT. This translates into CASSRTGTPNTGELFF.

V is TRBV15 and J is TRBJ2-1, with 10 bases fitting TRBD2. The CDR3 totals 16 residues. Germline V CDR1 and CDR2: LNHNV, YYDKDF (reference sequence). Trimming took 3 bases from V and 0 from J; bases not matched to a gene: 2. CDR3 DNA sequence: TGTGCCACCAGCAGCTGGACTAGCGGCTCCTACAATGAGCAGTTCTTC. It translates to CATSSWTSGSYNEQFF.

This clone was seen ten or more times. The chain joins TRBV18 to TRBJ1-2; 11 bases map to TRBD1. Germline-derived CDR1 and CDR2 are KGHSH and LQKENI. V lost 1 base and J lost 8; bases outside the gene matches: 6. The length of the CDR3 is 15 residues. CDR3 residues: CASSPLGQGAEGYTF. The CDR3 bases are TGTGCCAGCTCACCACTCGGACAGGGGGCCGAGGGCTACACCTTC.